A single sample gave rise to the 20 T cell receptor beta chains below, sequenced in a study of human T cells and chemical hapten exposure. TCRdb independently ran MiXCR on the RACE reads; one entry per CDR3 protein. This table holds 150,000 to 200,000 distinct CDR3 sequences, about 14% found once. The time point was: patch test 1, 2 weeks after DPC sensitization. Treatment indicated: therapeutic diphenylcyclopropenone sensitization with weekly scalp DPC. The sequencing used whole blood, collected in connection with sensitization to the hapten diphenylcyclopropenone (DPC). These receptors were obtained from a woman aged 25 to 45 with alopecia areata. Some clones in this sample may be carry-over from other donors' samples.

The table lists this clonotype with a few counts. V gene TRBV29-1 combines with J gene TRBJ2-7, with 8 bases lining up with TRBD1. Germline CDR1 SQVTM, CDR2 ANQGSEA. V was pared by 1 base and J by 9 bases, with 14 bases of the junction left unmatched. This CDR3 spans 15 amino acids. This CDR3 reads CSVEVDRATFARQYF. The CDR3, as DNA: TGCAGCGTTGAAGTGGACAGGGCCACCTTTGCGAGGCAGTACTTC.

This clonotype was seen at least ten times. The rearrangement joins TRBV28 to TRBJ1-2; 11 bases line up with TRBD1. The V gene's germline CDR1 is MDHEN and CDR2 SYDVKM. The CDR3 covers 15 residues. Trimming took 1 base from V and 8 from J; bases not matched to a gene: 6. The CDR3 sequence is CASSLSGQGARGYTF. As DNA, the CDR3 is TGTGCCAGCAGTTTATCTGGACAGGGGGCGAGGGGCTACACCTTC.

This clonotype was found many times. The CDR3 here is CASSYPLDVRRTDTQYF. The CDR3 DNA follows: TGTGCCAGCAGCTACCCCCTCGATGTGAGACGTACAGATACGCAGTATTTT. The V call is TRBV6-2 or TRBV6-3, the J call TRBJ2-3; D unclear. Germline V gives CDR1 MNHEY, CDR2 SVGEGT. V lost 6 bases and J lost 3, with 22 bases in between. The CDR3 spans 17 residues.

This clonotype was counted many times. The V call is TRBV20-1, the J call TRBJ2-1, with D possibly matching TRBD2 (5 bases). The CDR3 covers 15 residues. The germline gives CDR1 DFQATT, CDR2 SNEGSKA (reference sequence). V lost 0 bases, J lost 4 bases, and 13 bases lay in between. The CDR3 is CSARDPGSGYNEQFF. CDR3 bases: TGCAGTGCTAGAGATCCGGGCAGCGGATACAATGAGCAGTTCTTC.

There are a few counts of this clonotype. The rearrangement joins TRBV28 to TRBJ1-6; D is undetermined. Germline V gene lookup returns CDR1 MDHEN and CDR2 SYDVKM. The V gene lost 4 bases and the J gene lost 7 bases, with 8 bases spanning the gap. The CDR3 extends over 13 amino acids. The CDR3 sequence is CASSSGDNSPLHF. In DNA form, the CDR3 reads TGTGCCAGCAGTTCGGGTGACAATTCACCCCTCCACTTT.

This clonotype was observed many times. The CDR3 DNA reads TGTGCCAGCAGCTTCCCGAGAGGGGTTTCGGGCAAAACGAGGGGAAAACTGTTTTTT. Translation: CASSFPRGVSGKTRGKLFF. This chain connects TRBV7-9 to TRBJ1-4; perhaps TRBD1 as D (5 bases). The CDR3 is 19 residues long. Germline V gene data show CDR1 as SEHNR and CDR2 as FQNEAQ (reference sequence). V dropped 3 bases and J dropped 10 bases, with 30 bases sitting between them.

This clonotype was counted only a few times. The CDR3 region is CSVIDASGSEYTQYF. The CDR3 DNA reads as TGCAGTGTTATAGACGCTAGCGGGAGTGAATACACGCAGTATTTT. The rearrangement links TRBV20-1 to TRBJ2-3; TRBD2 matches 10 bases. V lost 7 bases and J lost 9; bases outside the gene matches: 16. Germline V gene lookup returns CDR1 DFQATT and CDR2 SNEGSKA (reference sequence). CDR3 length: 15 amino acids.

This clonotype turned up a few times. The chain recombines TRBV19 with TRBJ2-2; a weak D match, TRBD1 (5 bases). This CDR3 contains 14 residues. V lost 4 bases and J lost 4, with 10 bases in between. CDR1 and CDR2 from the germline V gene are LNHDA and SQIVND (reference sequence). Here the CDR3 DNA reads TGTGCCAGTAGTACAGGGCCGGGCACCGGGGAGCTGTTTTTT. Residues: CASSTGPGTGELFF.

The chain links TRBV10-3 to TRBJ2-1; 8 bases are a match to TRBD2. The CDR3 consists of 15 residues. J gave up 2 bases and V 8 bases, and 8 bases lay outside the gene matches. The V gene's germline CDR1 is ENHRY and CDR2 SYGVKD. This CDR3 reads CAIGSGTRTYNEQFF. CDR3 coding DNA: TGTGCCATCGGCTCCGGGACTAGGACCTACAATGAGCAGTTCTTC.

The CDR3 sequence: CASSSPFSGGSTDTQYF. The CDR3 nucleotides are TGTGCCAGCAGTTCCCCTTTTAGCGGGGGAAGCACAGATACGCAGTATTTT. The chain carries TRBV6-2 or TRBV6-3 and TRBJ2-3, with 9 bases matching TRBD2. The junction had 8 bases not matched to a gene; V was cut back by 4 bases and J by 0 bases. This CDR3 has 17 residues. Germline assignment: CDR1 MNHEY and CDR2 SVGEGT.

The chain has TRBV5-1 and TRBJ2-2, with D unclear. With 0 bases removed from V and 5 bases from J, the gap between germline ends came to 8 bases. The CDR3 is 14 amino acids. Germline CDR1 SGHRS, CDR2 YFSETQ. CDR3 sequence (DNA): TGCGCCAGCAGCTTGGATACGAGGACCGGGGAGCTGTTTTTT. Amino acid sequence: CASSLDTRTGELFF.

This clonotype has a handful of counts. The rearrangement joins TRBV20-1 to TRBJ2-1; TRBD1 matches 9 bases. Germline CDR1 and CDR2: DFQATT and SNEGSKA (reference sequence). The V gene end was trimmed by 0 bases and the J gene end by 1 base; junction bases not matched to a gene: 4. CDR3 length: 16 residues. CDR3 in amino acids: CSARDPGQGSYNEQFF. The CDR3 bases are TGCAGTGCTAGAGATCCGGGACAGGGTTCCTACAATGAGCAGTTCTTC.

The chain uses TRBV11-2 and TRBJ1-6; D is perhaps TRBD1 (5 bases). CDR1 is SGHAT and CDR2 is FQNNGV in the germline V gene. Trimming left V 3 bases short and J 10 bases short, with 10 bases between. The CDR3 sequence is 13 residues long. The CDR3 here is CASSFQGYSPLHF. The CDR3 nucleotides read TGTGCCAGCAGCTTCCAGGGTTACTCACCCCTCCACTTT.

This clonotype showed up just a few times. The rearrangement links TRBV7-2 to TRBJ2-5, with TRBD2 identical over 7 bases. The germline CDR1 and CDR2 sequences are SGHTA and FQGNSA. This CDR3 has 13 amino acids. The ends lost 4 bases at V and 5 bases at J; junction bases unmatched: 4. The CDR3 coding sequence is TGTGCCAGCAGCTGGACTAGTATGGAGACCCAGTACTTC. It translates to CASSWTSMETQYF.

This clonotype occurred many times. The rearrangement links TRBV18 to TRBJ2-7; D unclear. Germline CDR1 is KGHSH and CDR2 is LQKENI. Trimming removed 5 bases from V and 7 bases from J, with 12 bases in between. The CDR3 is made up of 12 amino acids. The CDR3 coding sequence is TGTGCCAGCTCAGCCCGGGCCAGTGAGCAGTACTTC. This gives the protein CASSARASEQYF. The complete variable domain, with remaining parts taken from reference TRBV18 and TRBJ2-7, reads NAGVMQNPRHLVRRRGQEARLRCSPMKGHSHVYWYRQLPEEGLKFMVYLQKENIIDESGMPKERFSAEFPKEGPSILRIQQVVRGDSAAYFCASSARASEQYFGPGTRLTVT.

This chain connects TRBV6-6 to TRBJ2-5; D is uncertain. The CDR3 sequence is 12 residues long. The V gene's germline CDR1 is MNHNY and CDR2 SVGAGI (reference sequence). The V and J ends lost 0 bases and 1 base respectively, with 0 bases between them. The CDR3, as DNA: TGTGCCAGCAGTTACTCCCAAGAGACCCAGTACTTC. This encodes CASSYSQETQYF.

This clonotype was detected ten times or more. CDR3 protein: CASSLGQGLHEQYF. The CDR3 nucleotides read TGTGCCAGCAGCTTGGGACAGGGGTTACACGAGCAGTACTTC. This chain uses TRBV7-2 with TRBJ2-7; 10 bases map to TRBD1. V lost 3 bases to trimming and J lost 5 bases; unmatched junction nucleotides: 4. Germline CDR1 is SGHTA and CDR2 is FQGNSA. The CDR3 spans 14 residues.

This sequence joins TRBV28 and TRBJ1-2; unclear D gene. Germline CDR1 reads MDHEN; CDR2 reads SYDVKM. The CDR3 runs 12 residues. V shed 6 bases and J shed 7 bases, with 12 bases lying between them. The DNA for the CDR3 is TGTGCCAGCAGGGAAACGGGTCTTGGCTACACCTTC. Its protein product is CASRETGLGYTF.

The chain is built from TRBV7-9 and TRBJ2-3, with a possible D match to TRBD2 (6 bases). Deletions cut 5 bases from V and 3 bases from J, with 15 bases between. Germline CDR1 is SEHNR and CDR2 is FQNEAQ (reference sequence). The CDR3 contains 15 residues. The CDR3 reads CASSRGAPGTDTQYF. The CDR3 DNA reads TGTGCCAGCAGCCGCGGGGCGCCCGGGACAGATACGCAGTATTTT.

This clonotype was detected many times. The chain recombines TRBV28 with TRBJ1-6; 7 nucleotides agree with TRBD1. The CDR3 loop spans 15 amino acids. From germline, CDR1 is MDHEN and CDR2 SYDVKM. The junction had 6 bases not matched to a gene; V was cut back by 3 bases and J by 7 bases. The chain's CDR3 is CASSFPGTVNSPLHF. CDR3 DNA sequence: TGTGCCAGCAGTTTCCCCGGGACAGTGAATTCACCCCTCCACTTT.